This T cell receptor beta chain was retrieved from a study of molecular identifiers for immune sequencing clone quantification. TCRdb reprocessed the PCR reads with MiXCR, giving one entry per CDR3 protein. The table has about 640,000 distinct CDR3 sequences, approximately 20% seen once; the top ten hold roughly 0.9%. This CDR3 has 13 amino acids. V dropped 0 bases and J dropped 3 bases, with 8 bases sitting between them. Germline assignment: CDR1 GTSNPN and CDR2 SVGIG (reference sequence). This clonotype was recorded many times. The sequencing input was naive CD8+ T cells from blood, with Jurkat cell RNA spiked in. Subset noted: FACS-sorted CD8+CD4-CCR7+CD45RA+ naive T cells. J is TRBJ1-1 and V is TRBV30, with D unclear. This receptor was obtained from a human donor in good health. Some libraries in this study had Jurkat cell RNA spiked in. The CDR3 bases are TGTGCCTGGAGTGTAGTGGTCTACACTGAAGCTTTCTTT. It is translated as CAWSVVVYTEAFF.